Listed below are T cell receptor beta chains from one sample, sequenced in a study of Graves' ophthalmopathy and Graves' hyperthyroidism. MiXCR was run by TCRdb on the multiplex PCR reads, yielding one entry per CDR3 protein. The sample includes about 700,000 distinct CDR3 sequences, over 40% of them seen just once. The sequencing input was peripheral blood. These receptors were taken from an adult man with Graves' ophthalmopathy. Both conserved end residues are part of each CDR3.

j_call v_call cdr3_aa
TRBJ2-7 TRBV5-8 CASGGHPYEQYF
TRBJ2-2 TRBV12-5 CASSSTDYTGELFF
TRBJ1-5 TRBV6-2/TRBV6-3 CASSGQGTVRPQHF
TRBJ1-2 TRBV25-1 CASSASGTGRGYGYTF
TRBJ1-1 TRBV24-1 CATSGSDRGDAFF
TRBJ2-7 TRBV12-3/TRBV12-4 CASSPTDRSPYEQYF
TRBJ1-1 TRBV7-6 CASSSGQGAGAFF
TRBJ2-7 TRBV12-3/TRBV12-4 CASSFWQGLRNEQYF
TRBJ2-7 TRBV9 CASSRFGTADYEQYF
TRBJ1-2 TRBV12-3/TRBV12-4 CASSRTGARYGYTF
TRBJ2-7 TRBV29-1 CSVGTEIREQYF
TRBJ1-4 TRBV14 CASSSTAGREKLFF
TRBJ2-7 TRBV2 CASSSGQGNHYEQYF
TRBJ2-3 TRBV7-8 CASSLTRDTQYF
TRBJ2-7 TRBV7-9 CASSVRDSNLYEQYF
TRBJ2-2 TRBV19 CASSIRGDTGELFF
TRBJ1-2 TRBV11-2 CASSLSDRGRFEVF
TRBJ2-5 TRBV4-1 CASSQYARDQETQYF
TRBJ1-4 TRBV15 CATSRVPGKLFF
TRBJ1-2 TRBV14 CASSPNGGASGYTF
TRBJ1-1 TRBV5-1 CASSPPTEGREAFF
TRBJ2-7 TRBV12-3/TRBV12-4 CASRGTGEQYF
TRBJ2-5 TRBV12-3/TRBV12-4 CASKIRVGETQYF
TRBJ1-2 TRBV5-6 CASSLVSGAHGYTF
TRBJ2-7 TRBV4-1 CASSPRDSSYDQYF
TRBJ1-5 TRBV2 CASRGGGISNQPQHF
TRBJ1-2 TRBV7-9 CASSLFSRPYGYTF
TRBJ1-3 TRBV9 CASSVAMGAAGNTIYF
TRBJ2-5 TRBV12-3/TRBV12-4 CASSFRGAKETQYF
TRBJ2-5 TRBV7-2 CASSGYSGGPQEIQYF